A selection of T cell receptor beta chains follows, all from one sample in a study of CD8 T cells in Susac syndrome. TCRdb recomputed calls from the immunoSEQ multiplex PCR reads with MiXCR, one row per CDR3 protein. Of 75,000 to 100,000 distinct CDR3 sequences listed, around 95% were seen once; the top ten hold approximately 0.47%. Source material: CD8+ T cells from PBMCs. These TCRs come from a human donor with Susac syndrome. Each CDR3 is given with its conserved first and last residue. The D gene is left open where the match is weak.

j_call v_call d_call cdr3_aa
TRBJ2-2 TRBV20-1 NA CSALYPNTGELFF
TRBJ1-1 TRBV6-4 NA CASSDQLRTEAFF
TRBJ2-5 TRBV9 NA CASSVDPDPRETQYF
TRBJ2-1 TRBV5-1 TRBD2 CASSLSTSGGGEQFF
TRBJ2-7 TRBV4-1 TRBD2 CASSQVLLAGSYEQYF
TRBJ2-7 TRBV7-2 NA CASSYGLVYEQYF
TRBJ2-7 TRBV13 NA CASSLVTSSYEQYF
TRBJ1-2 TRBV20-1 NA CSAPKGGGWSYGYTF
TRBJ2-2 TRBV29-1 TRBD2 CSGGRADTGELFF
TRBJ2-2 TRBV4-2 NA CASSQESSDSVFF
TRBJ2-2 TRBV5-1 NA CASSLASGTGELFF
TRBJ2-1 TRBV4-2 TRBD2 CASSQAFLAGISSYNEQFF
TRBJ2-1 TRBV5-1 TRBD2 CASSFPQLAGDRNEQFF
TRBJ2-2 TRBV24-1 NA CATSDSYGTGELFF
TRBJ1-1 TRBV28 TRBD1 CASSFDRGVTEAFF
TRBJ2-1 TRBV30 TRBD2 CAMALADNEQFF
TRBJ1-2 TRBV27 NA CASSPGVPGPLGGYTF
TRBJ2-1 TRBV5-5 TRBD1 CASSLPGTDNEQFF
TRBJ2-6 TRBV21-1 NA CASYTGSGANVLTF
TRBJ2-2 TRBV9 NA CASSVGDGELFF
TRBJ2-1 TRBV9 TRBD1 CASSDPTGGDYNEQFF
TRBJ2-5 TRBV12-3/TRBV12-4 TRBD2 CASRELANQETQYF
TRBJ2-1 TRBV6-5 NA CASRDTRAREQFF
TRBJ1-2 TRBV5-6 TRBD1 CASSLETGPHGYTF
TRBJ2-1 TRBV7-8 NA CASSLDQGSSGYNEQFF
TRBJ1-3 TRBV28 NA CASSLSGNLLNTIYF
TRBJ1-5 TRBV7-2 NA CASSYIMNNQPQHF
TRBJ1-1 TRBV20-1 NA CSASWHQLYTEAFF
TRBJ2-5 TRBV27 NA CATRGDIQETQYF
TRBJ1-1 TRBV20-1 NA CSARGVEGLDTEAFF
TRBJ2-5 TRBV7-8 NA CASSWDVETQYF
TRBJ2-1 TRBV7-9 NA CASSPIPYGTYEQFF
TRBJ2-3 TRBV7-9 TRBD2 CASSETGTRGDTQYF
TRBJ1-5 TRBV6-1 NA CASSDWLQVNQPQHF
TRBJ2-5 TRBV6-5 TRBD1 CASSYGTAGQTQYF
TRBJ2-3 TRBV4-1 TRBD2 CASSQEEGTSDPLGTDTQYF
TRBJ2-1 TRBV6-2/TRBV6-3 NA CASSYSILAVDNEQFF
TRBJ1-1 TRBV7-6 NA CASSLEEKTEAFF
TRBJ1-1 TRBV6-5 NA CAFGGQMNTEAFF
TRBJ2-1 TRBV12-5 NA CASGLAAPPYNEQFF
TRBJ2-1 TRBV20-1 NA CSARDAGYNEQFF
TRBJ1-5 TRBV28 NA CASSLEQGTYQPQHF
TRBJ1-5 TRBV5-6 NA CASSLEGDRAQHF
TRBJ2-5 TRBV3-1 NA CASSAIRDQETQYF
TRBJ2-5 TRBV5-6 NA CASSYGRPSTQYF
TRBJ2-2 TRBV30 NA CASDSTNTGELFF
TRBJ2-7 TRBV29-1 NA CSVRVTYEQYF
TRBJ2-1 TRBV5-1 NA CASSTLGDPYNEQFF
TRBJ1-6 TRBV13 NA CASSLRGDGLNSPLHF
TRBJ2-1 TRBV20-1 TRBD2 CSAIGARALAGGNEQFF